Detailed here is one TCR beta chain. No antigen is known for it. No much larger clonotype is one base removed from it; base qualities were not supplied. This sample was taken from a study of T cell repertoires in ileal Crohn's disease (dated 2019 in TCRdb). Context from the whole study: Median disease duration was approximately 8 years, and approximately 34% of patients were identified as active smokers at the time of surgery. Five hundred nanograms of biopsy DNA per sample were submitted for commercial TCRB immunosequencing. Every patient underwent surgery because of a complication, which was stricturing disease in around 61% of cases and penetrating disease in roughly 39%. The study ran alongside a multicentre cohort designed to identify predictors of early endoscopic recurrence after ileocolonic resection. Endoscopic postoperative recurrence was defined as a Rutgeerts score above i0. TCR repertoire analysis was performed in 45 to 65 Crohn's disease patients drawn from a prospective multicentre cohort. The study sequenced approximately 180 mucosal samples from some 62 patients, taken at several locations on the surgical specimen and at postoperative endoscopy. Roughly half of the patients were given postoperative therapy, with approximately 18 on anti-TNF agents and about 11 on thiopurines. The M0 samples consisted of biopsies taken from the inflamed part of the ileum within the surgical resection specimen.

The library was produced with the immunoSEQ multiplex PCR assay. CDR3 regions were amplified from genomic DNA by Adaptive Biotechnology using a two-step, amplification bias-controlled multiplex PCR. Primers for every V and J gene segment were used in the first PCR, and barcodes and Illumina adapters were added in the second PCR. An Illumina instrument was used to sequence the CDR3 libraries. Concerning the study's data processing: The analysis drew on both the pipelines supplied by the vendor and custom analysis of the raw data in R/Bioconductor running R version 3.3.0. Clonality, which ranges from 0 to 1, was calculated as the inverse of the normalised Shannon entropy across all productive clones. The repertoire share taken up by the top 100 clones defined high-frequency clones, and only clones that passed a 95% confidence test were kept. Repertoire diversity was measured with the Simpson index, and overlap between samples was measured with the Morisita-Horn index. Sourced from immuneACCESS, this table was stored by TCRdb with only in-frame sequences that have V and J called. A share of the clones is absent; for the studies checked, an unresolved V gene accounts for under half, and the remainder has no known explanation. Clone size and the V and J calls come from that table; the DNA yielded D and trimming. This sample comprises 15,000 or so clones, 70% to 85% of them detected only once. The leading ten clones occupy about 15% of the sample.

The CDR3 holds 14 amino acids from the cysteine to the phenylalanine. Only the CDR3 DNA is retained, 42 bases long and in frame from the first base. CDR1 and CDR2 are drawn from the germline V gene: SGHDT, YYEEEE. V sheds 4 bases and J sheds 7 bases, leaving 18 bases between their ends. Summary of the overall study and its limitations: More high-frequency clones were carried by sorted CD8 T cells than by CD4 T cells, suggesting that mucosal expansions were mainly CD8. Mucosal CD4 and CD8 T cells were sorted and sequenced only in a subgroup of patients, the size of which was not stated. Patients who were active smokers at surgery had a significantly higher proportion of clonal expansions than non-smokers (25.9% vs 17.9%, p=0.02). Endoscopic recurrence was linked to a higher percentage of high-frequency clones at surgery, and recurrence occurred in every patient whose clonality exceeded 26.8% (18/57).

The sample's time point label, in plain terms: inflamed ileum from the surgical specimen. Adults with ileal or ileocolonic Crohn's disease and an indication for ileocolonic resection were eligible for inclusion. Before DNA extraction, whole ileal mucosal biopsies were kept frozen at -80 degrees C. Genomic DNA was extracted from frozen whole biopsies with a TRizol-based method and quantified on a NanoDrop 2000 spectrophotometer. The clonotype was recovered from an adult with Crohn's disease. Rearrangement joined TRBV5-6 to TRBJ2-7; no D gene is confidently identified. Sequenced input: ileal tissue. The nucleotide sequence reads TGTGCCAGCAGCCCTCGACAAAGTTCGACGGAGCAGTACTTC. Its translation is CASSPRQSSTEQYF.